Below are 21 T cell receptor beta chains sequenced from a single sample in a study of patients and donors after allogeneic stem cell transplantation. TCRdb recomputed calls from the RT-PCR reads with MiXCR, one row per CDR3 protein. The sample yields roughly 880,000 distinct CDR3 sequences, approximately 18% seen once. Sequenced: blood, either unsorted or a sorted T cell fraction (not recorded which). These receptors originate from a human donor who was either an allogeneic HSCT recipient or a stem cell or donor lymphocyte infusion donor (not recorded which). It is not recorded whose cells these are; they may come from a transplant donor.

The chain recombines TRBV12-3 or TRBV12-4 with TRBJ1-2; maybe TRBD1 (6 bases). Trimming cost V 6 bases and J 3 bases, with 23 bases left between them. There are 17 residues in the CDR3. In nucleotides, the CDR3 is TGTGCCAGCAGCCCCGGAGACCTAGGGGGTATGGACTATGGCTACACCTTC. Translating it yields CASSPGDLGGMDYGYTF.

The chain links TRBV12-3 or TRBV12-4 to TRBJ1-1; no clear D. V lost 6 bases, J lost 0 bases, and 17 bases lay in between. The CDR3 runs to 16 residues. CDR3 nucleotides: TGTGCCAGCAGCCCGGGCCGGCCTCACATGAACACTGAAGCTTTCTTT. Amino acids: CASSPGRPHMNTEAFF.

There are a few counts of this clonotype. The chain combines TRBV2 with TRBJ1-2; TRBD1 agrees at 7 bases. Germline V gene sequence: CDR1 SNHLY, CDR2 FYNNEI. CDR3 size: 12 residues. CDR3 nucleotide sequence: TGTCCTTCTCGAGGGACAGACTATGGCTACACCTTC. Amino acids: CPSRGTDYGYTF.

V is TRBV27 and J is TRBJ1-6; no reliable D call. The CDR3 contains 12 residues. Germline V gene sequence: CDR1 MNHEY, CDR2 SMNVEV (reference sequence). V was shortened by 3 bases and J by 9 bases, with 6 bases between the two germline ends. In nucleotides, the CDR3 is TGTGCCAGCAGTTTCGAGGGTTCACCCCTCCACTTT. Amino acids: CASSFEGSPLHF.

The chain has TRBV2 and TRBJ1-5, with 7 bases lining up with TRBD1. The V segment lost 6 bases and the J segment 0 bases; nucleotides outside the gene matches: 5. From germline, CDR1 is SNHLY and CDR2 FYNNEI. This CDR3 is built from 15 residues. CDR3 protein: CASRGDSYSNQPQHF. The DNA for the CDR3 is TGTGCCAGCAGGGGGGACAGTTATAGCAATCAGCCCCAGCATTTT. Full variable domain (rest looked up from reference TRBV2 and TRBJ1-5): EPEVTQTPSHQVTQMGQEVILRCVPISNHLYFYWYRQILGQKVEFLVSFYNNEISEKSEIFDDQFSVERPDGSNFTLKIRSTKLEDSAMYFCASRGDSYSNQPQHFGDGTRLSIL.

There are a few counts of this clonotype. V and J are TRBV4-2 and TRBJ1-2; a weak D match, TRBD1 (5 bases). The germline V gene has CDR1 LGHNA and CDR2 YNFKEQ. V was clipped by 0 bases and J by 7 bases, with 15 bases between them. The CDR3 is 15 amino acids. CDR3 coding DNA: TGTGCCAGCAGCCAAGAGGTTGCAGGGTTGAGTGGCTACACCTTC. This translates into CASSQEVAGLSGYTF.

This clonotype was seen repeatedly, ten times or more. The V call is TRBV2, the J call TRBJ2-3; either TRBD1 or TRBD2 may fit D (5 bases each). Germline CDR1 SNHLY, CDR2 FYNNEI. Trimming removed 4 bases at V and 0 bases at J, with 11 bases between. The CDR3 is 15 amino acids. The DNA for the CDR3 is TGTGCCAGCAGTGTTCAAGGGACGAGCACAGATACGCAGTATTTT. Protein sequence: CASSVQGTSTDTQYF.

The chain uses TRBV11-1 and TRBJ2-1, with D perhaps matching TRBD2 (7 bases). There are 12 residues in the CDR3. Per the germline V gene, CDR1 is SGHAT and CDR2 is FQDESV (reference sequence). Trimming left V 4 bases short and J 9 bases short, with 10 bases between. DNA of the CDR3: TGTGCCAGCAGCTGGGCGGGGGCTGAGCAGTTCTTC. Protein: CASSWAGAEQFF.

There are a few counts of this clonotype. The chain couples TRBV20-1 to TRBJ1-1; the D gene is possibly TRBD1 (5 bases). The germline CDR1 and CDR2 sequences are DFQATT and SNEGSKA (reference sequence). With 3 bases removed from V and 1 base from J, the gap between germline ends came to 12 bases. There are 14 residues in the CDR3. The CDR3 bases are TGCAGTGCTAGTTCGGGGGGTGGGAACACTGAAGCTTTCTTT. Translation gives CSASSGGGNTEAFF.

The chain carries TRBV12-5 and TRBJ2-3; D is undetermined. V dropped 5 bases and J dropped 5 bases, with 5 bases sitting between them. Germline V gene sequence: CDR1 LGHNT, CDR2 FRNRAP. The CDR3 consists of 11 residues. The CDR3: CASGMRDTQYF. CDR3 DNA: TGTGCTAGTGGTATGAGAGATACGCAGTATTTT.

The chain links TRBV6-1 to TRBJ2-7, with TRBD2 identical over 15 bases. J gave up 3 bases and V 6 bases, and 3 bases lay outside the gene matches. This CDR3 region has 15 residues. The germline V gene encodes CDR1 MNHNS and CDR2 SASEGT. CDR3 DNA: TGTGCCAGCAGCCGGGGACTAGCGGGAGGCTACGAGCAGTACTTC. Protein sequence: CASSRGLAGGYEQYF.

The J gene is TRBJ2-6, the V gene TRBV20-1; 7 bases agree with TRBD2. The CDR3 runs 15 residues. The junction had 8 bases not matched to a gene; V was cut back by 6 bases and J by 3 bases. Germline values: CDR1 DFQATT, CDR2 SNEGSKA (reference sequence). DNA of the CDR3: TGCAGTGCCCCACCGGGGGGACTTGGGGCCAACGTCCTGACTTTC. This sequence encodes CSAPPGGLGANVLTF.

This clonotype appeared a few times. The CDR3 nucleotides are TGTGCCAGCAGTGAATATTACACGGACAGGGCAAATCAGCCCCAGCATTTT. This codes for CASSEYYTDRANQPQHF. The genes are TRBV25-1 and TRBJ1-5; TRBD1 agrees at 8 bases. This CDR3 is 17 amino acids long. The J segment lost 4 bases and the V segment lost 0 bases, leaving 8 bases of the junction unmatched. The germline gives CDR1 MGHDK, CDR2 SYGVNS.

The rearrangement links TRBV24-1 to TRBJ1-5; a weak D match, TRBD1 (5 bases). The CDR3 is 13 residues long. Deletions cut 6 bases from V and 4 bases from J, with 9 bases between. Germline loops: CDR1 KGHDR, CDR2 SFDVKD. Here the CDR3 DNA reads TGTGCCACCAGTTGGGGGGGAAATCAGCCCCAGCATTTT. Translation gives CATSWGGNQPQHF.

This clonotype has a handful of counts. V and J are TRBV6-6 and TRBJ2-1; weak D call: TRBD1 (6 bases). Trimming took off 2 bases at V and 8 bases at J, with 10 bases between the two ends. The CDR3 covers 13 residues. CDR1 MNHNY and CDR2 SVGAGI come from the germline V gene (reference sequence). The CDR3 bases are TGTGCCAGCAGTTACCAAGGGGGTTATGAGCAGTTCTTC. Its protein product is CASSYQGGYEQFF.

The rearrangement uses TRBV7-3 and TRBJ2-7, with 13 bases aligning to TRBD2. The CDR3 is 15 amino acids. In germline, CDR1 is SGHTA, CDR2 FQGTGA. V lost 4 bases to trimming and J lost 5 bases; unmatched junction nucleotides: 5. The CDR3 coding sequence is TGTGCCAGCAGCTCATCCGGGACTAGCGGGGACGAGCAGTACTTC. Its translation: CASSSSGTSGDEQYF.

This clonotype was counted a few times. The CDR3: CASSITSGAYNEQFF. The CDR3 DNA reads TGTGCCAGCAGTATTACTAGCGGGGCTTACAATGAGCAGTTCTTC. The chain is built from TRBV12-3 or TRBV12-4 and TRBJ2-1, with 10 bases identical to TRBD2. The CDR3 sequence is 15 residues long. The junction had 5 bases not matched to a gene; V was cut back by 5 bases and J by 4 bases.

In its sample, this clonotype was seen a few times. This sequence joins TRBV6-5 and TRBJ2-6; D ambiguous. The germline CDR1 and CDR2 sequences are MNHEY and SVGAGI. The V and J ends lost 0 bases and 2 bases respectively, with 8 bases between them. The CDR3 is 16 residues long. The CDR3 sequence: CASSYSRSPGANVLTF. The DNA for the CDR3 is TGTGCCAGCAGTTACTCGCGTTCTCCTGGGGCCAACGTCCTGACTTTC.

The rearrangement uses TRBV4-2 and TRBJ1-5; D ambiguous. Germline assignment: CDR1 LGHNA and CDR2 YNFKEQ. The CDR3 sequence is 15 residues long. Deletions cut 0 bases from V and 2 bases from J, with 8 bases between. Here the CDR3 reads CASSQDKRGNQPQHF. CDR3 DNA: TGTGCCAGCAGCCAAGATAAGCGTGGCAATCAGCCCCAGCATTTT.

A remark on this clonotype: A single base separates this from a much larger clone, so it may be a read error. This chain uses TRBV20-1 with TRBJ2-2; D possibly uses TRBD1 or TRBD2 (5 bases each). There are 14 residues in the CDR3. Germline-derived CDR1 and CDR2 are DFQATT and SNEGSKA (reference sequence). DNA of the CDR3: TGCAGTGCCCGACAGCGGTCGAACACCGGGGAGCTGCTTTTT. As protein: CSARQRSNTGELLF.

V and J are TRBV6-2 or TRBV6-3 and TRBJ1-1; weak D call: TRBD1 (5 bases). Trimming took 2 bases from V and 1 from J, leaving 20 bases between them. Germline assignment: CDR1 MNHEY and CDR2 SVGEGT. This CDR3 comprises 18 residues. CDR3 residues: CASSYESLSGTGNTEAFF. CDR3 sequence (DNA): TGTGCCAGCAGTTACGAATCTCTTTCCGGGACGGGGAACACTGAAGCTTTCTTT.